This TCR beta chain originates from a study of T-cell reconstitution after alpha-beta-depleted transplantation in children. Whole-study results and caveats: Expanded graft clones, several hundred of them, were reportedly the source of alpha-beta T cells about two months after transplant. Where some patients showed high TCRbeta diversity at day 60, it came from recipient T cells and thymic progenitors that had survived. One year post-transplant, T-cell counts and diversity were largely derived from T cells produced anew.

Construction of the TCRbeta library involved unique molecular identifiers. One entry per CDR3 protein, called by TCRdb with MiXCR from the PCR reads. Here the sample spans around 700,000 distinct CDR3 sequences, about 12% being singletons. This clonotype was detected ten times or more. Its antigen is unidentified. The input for sequencing was PBMCs, taken before TCRalphabeta/CD19-depleted stem cell transplant. The TCR was taken from a girl aged 2-10 years with congenital amegakaryocytic thrombocytopenia, due to receive a stem cell transplant.

CDR3: CASSRTASNSGNTIYF. CDR3 DNA: TGCGCCAGCAGCCGTACGGCCTCCAACTCTGGAAACACCATATATTTT. The chain employs TRBV4-1 and TRBJ1-3, with D unclear. Germline V gene sequence: CDR1 MGHRA, CDR2 YSYEKL. CDR3 size: 16 residues. V dropped 4 bases and J dropped 0 bases, with 13 bases sitting between them.